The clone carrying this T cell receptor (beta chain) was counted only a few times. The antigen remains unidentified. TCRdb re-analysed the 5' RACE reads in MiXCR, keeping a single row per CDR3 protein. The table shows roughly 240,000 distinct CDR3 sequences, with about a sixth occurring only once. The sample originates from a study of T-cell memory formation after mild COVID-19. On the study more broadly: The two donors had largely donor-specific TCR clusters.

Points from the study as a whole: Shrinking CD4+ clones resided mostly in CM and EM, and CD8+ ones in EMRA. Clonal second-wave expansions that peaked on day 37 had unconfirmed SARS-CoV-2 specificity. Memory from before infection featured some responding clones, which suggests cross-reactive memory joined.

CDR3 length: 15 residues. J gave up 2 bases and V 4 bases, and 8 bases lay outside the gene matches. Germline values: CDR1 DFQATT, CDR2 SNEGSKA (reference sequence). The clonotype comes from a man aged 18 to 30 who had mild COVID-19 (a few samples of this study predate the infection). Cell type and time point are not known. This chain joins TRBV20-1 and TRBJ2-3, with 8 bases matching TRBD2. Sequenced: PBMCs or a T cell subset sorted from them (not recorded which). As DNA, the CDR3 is TGCAGTGCTACGTGGGCGGGGGGCCACACAGATACGCAGTATTTT. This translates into CSATWAGGHTDTQYF.